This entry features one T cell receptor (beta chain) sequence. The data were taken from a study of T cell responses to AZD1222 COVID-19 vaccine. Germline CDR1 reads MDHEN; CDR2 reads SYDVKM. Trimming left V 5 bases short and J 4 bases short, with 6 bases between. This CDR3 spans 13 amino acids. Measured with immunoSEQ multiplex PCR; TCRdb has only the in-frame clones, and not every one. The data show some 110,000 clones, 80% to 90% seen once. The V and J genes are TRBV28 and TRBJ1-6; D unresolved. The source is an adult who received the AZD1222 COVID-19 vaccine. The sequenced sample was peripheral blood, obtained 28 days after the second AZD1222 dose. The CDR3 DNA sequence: TGTGCCAGCAGTGGCTCTTATAATTCACCCCTCCACTTT. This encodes CASSGSYNSPLHF.